Presented here are 8 T cell receptor beta chains from one specimen sequenced in a study of blood T cells in healthy people across ages. Then a second PCR, running about 6 to 12 cycles, was carried out with a sample-barcoded 5' primer and a J-beta primer mix. One entry per CDR3 protein, called by TCRdb with MiXCR from the 5' RACE reads. The table lists nearly 800,000 distinct CDR3 sequences, roughly 50% of them singletons. Specimen: blood. The receptors stem from a middle-aged man in good health.

The chain carries TRBV7-9 and TRBJ2-3; no clear D. From germline, CDR1 is SEHNR and CDR2 FQNEAQ (reference sequence). V lost 5 bases to trimming and J lost 4 bases, with 16 bases between them. This CDR3 is built from 15 residues. The CDR3 DNA reads TGTGCCAGCAGCCTAAACCTCGTTTCCCCAGATACGCAGTATTTT. Its protein is CASSLNLVSPDTQYF.

V and J are TRBV12-3 or TRBV12-4 and TRBJ2-1, with D perhaps matching TRBD1 or TRBD2 (5 bases each). The V end was cut by 6 bases, the J end by 4 bases, with 16 bases between. This CDR3 spans 15 amino acids. The CDR3 DNA follows: TGTGCCAGCAGCGAAATCAACGGGGCTTACAATGAGCAGTTCTTC. Its translation is CASSEINGAYNEQFF.

The genes are TRBV5-5 and TRBJ2-5, with D tentatively TRBD1 (6 bases). The CDR3 sequence is 15 residues long. Germline CDR1 and CDR2: SGHKS and YYEKEE (reference sequence). The V and J ends lost 0 bases and 4 bases respectively, with 13 bases between them. The CDR3 DNA is TGTGCCAGCAGCTTGGGGGGACACCCCGGAGAGACCCAGTACTTC. Residues: CASSLGGHPGETQYF.

This clonotype was counted many times. The chain joins TRBV7-2 to TRBJ2-7; either TRBD1 or TRBD2 may supply D (7 bases each). The germline V and J ends were trimmed by 8 bases and 7 bases, with 18 bases remaining between them. The CDR3 runs 13 residues. From germline, CDR1 is SGHTA and CDR2 FQGNSA. The CDR3 sequence is CASRGDSWGEQYF. CDR3 coding DNA: TGTGCCAGCCGGGGGGACAGCTGGGGAGAGCAGTACTTC. The full variable domain, rest sourced from reference TRBV7-2 and TRBJ2-7, is GAGVSQSPSNKVTEKGKDVELRCDPISGHTALYWYRQSLGQGLEFLIYFQGNSAPDKSGLPSDRFSAERTGGSVSTLTIQRTQQEDSAVYLCASRGDSWGEQYFGPGTRLTVT.

This clonotype was picked up a small number of times. The V and J genes are TRBV9 and TRBJ2-1; no definite D call. Germline lookup yields CDR1 SGDLS and CDR2 YYNGEE. Trimming took 4 bases from V and 7 from J, leaving 9 bases between them. CDR3 length equals 12 residues. The CDR3 loop is CASSYTSNEQFF. The CDR3 nucleotides are TGTGCCAGCAGCTATACGTCAAATGAGCAGTTCTTC.

The chain couples TRBV7-2 to TRBJ2-3, with 10 nucleotides matching TRBD2. This CDR3 comprises 14 residues. Trimming removed 5 bases from V and 14 bases from J; junction bases left unmatched: 13. Per germline, CDR1 SGHTA and CDR2 FQGNSA. In DNA, the CDR3 is TGTGCCAGCAGCCTAAGAGCGGGAGGGGACGGTCGGTATTTT. This translates into CASSLRAGGDGRYF.

The chain recombines TRBV5-1 with TRBJ2-2, with D tentatively TRBD1 (5 bases). V gave up 4 bases and J gave up 4 bases, with 20 bases separating them. CDR1 and CDR2 from the germline V gene are SGHRS and YFSETQ. CDR3 length: 17 residues. DNA of the CDR3: TGCGCCAGCAGCCCATCTAGGCAGGGATCGACCACCGGGGAGCTGTTTTTT. Translated, it gives CASSPSRQGSTTGELFF.

The chain employs TRBV2 and TRBJ2-2; D tentatively reads TRBD1 or TRBD2 (5 bases each). The CDR3 contains 15 residues. Trimming took 6 bases from V and 5 from J, leaving 16 bases between them. Germline V gene sequence: CDR1 SNHLY, CDR2 FYNNEI. The CDR3 spells CASRTTGTDTGELFF. The CDR3 DNA reads TGTGCCAGCAGGACAACCGGGACGGATACCGGGGAGCTGTTTTTT.